The rows below give T cell receptor beta chains drawn from one sample of a study of OX40 agonist ivuxolimab in advanced cancers. TCRdb's copy holds only in-frame clones and misses some; the assay was immunoSEQ multiplex PCR. Among 8,500 to 9,000 clones listed, 55% to 75% were seen once. The starting material was CD4+ or CD8+ T cells sorted from blood, obtained in a trial of the OX40 agonist ivuxolimab. The receptors derive from an adult with an advanced solid tumor such as melanoma, head and neck, liver or kidney cancer. Both conserved end residues are trimmed from each CDR3. Each record gives: V gene, D gene, CDR3 protein. A D gene is named only where the DNA matches it firmly.

TRBV2 | NA | ASSELIGTKYEQY
TRBV5-1 | TRBD1 | ASLGQDNTGELF
TRBV7-3 | NA | ASSLTGYT
TRBV7-2 | NA | ASSDPVGDRSYEQY
TRBV7-9 | NA | ASSLAGQHNSPLH
TRBV6-5 | NA | ASSTGGWVNTEAF
TRBV10-2 | NA | ASSAYSNEQF
TRBV28 | NA | ASSPWTANTEAF
TRBV27 | NA | ASSLGGPDTQY
TRBV28 | TRBD1 | ASRDQDRDGTIY
TRBV4-3 | NA | ASSQDIAIQYSPRH
TRBV7-3 | NA | ASSAQGEPGYT
TRBV4-1 | NA | ASSRLPGATNEKLF
TRBV27 | TRBD1 | ASSLRVTGMGEQY
TRBV27 | NA | ATRRGLNTEAF
TRBV27 | NA | ASSLWGRENEQF
TRBV9 | TRBD2 | ASSAGTRNLETQY
TRBV2 | NA | ASRPPGPFSPGQETQY
TRBV4-1 | NA | ASSQDGYEQY
TRBV4-3 | TRBD1 | ASSQGVDRADEKLF
TRBV6-1 | TRBD1 | ASVQGAGNTIY
TRBV27 | TRBD2 | ASSFDLAGNTGELF
TRBV5-1 | NA | ASSLDQNSHEQY
TRBV28 | NA | ASRRGAYQPQH
TRBV15 | NA | ATSRDPGNEQF
TRBV2 | NA | ASSHLPLDNEQF
TRBV7-9 | NA | ASSASPSYNEQF
TRBV11-2 | TRBD1 | ASSEGQTYEQY
TRBV5-1 | TRBD1 | ASSFRDRGNTDTQY
TRBV27 | NA | ASSTRAWGSYEQY
TRBV19 | TRBD1 | ASRSGGGNQPQH
TRBV25-1 | TRBD1 | ASSGETGGDTEAF
TRBV5-6 | NA | ASSYDDTVDGYT
TRBV27 | NA | ASADTLRSYEQY
TRBV29-1 | NA | SVEQYGYEQY
TRBV19 | NA | ASSSKWGKPQH
TRBV27 | NA | ASGTTGVDGVTGELF
TRBV9 | NA | ASSVARGAPPSTEAF
TRBV28 | NA | ASIPTGGSYNEQF
TRBV11-3 | TRBD2 | ASSIAGGTSEQF
TRBV5-8 | NA | ASSLMDSEELF
TRBV6-6 | NA | ASIYTDYTGELF
TRBV4-3 | NA | ASSQDRVGTDTQY
TRBV28 | NA | ASSFGPYNEQF
TRBV9 | NA | ASSVLEVGEQF
TRBV27 | TRBD1 | ASSFLGQEDTQY
TRBV5-1 | NA | ASSLDGYEQY
TRBV29-1 | NA | SVDRQGGYEQF
TRBV20-1 | NA | SARYGVTF
TRBV28 | NA | ANPFTDEQY
TRBV5-4 | NA | ASSYEGEGTDTQY
TRBV7-9 | NA | ASSGRGGEQY
TRBV6-4 | NA | ASSDSGNEQF
TRBV7-9 | NA | ASSLLARRPETQY
TRBV30 | NA | AWSKGGNSPLH
TRBV6-1 | TRBD1 | ASSAGTGPYPRT
TRBV5-1 | NA | ASSLVGGEADTQY
TRBV6-1 | NA | ASSEFQGWGTDTQY
TRBV6-6 | TRBD1 | ASSQGEETQY